One sample yielded the 32 T cell receptor beta chains listed below, sequenced in a study of early T cells in non-severe SARS-CoV-2 infection. TCRdb re-derived calls from the 5' RACE reads in MiXCR, one entry per CDR3 protein. Of 80,000 to 100,000 distinct CDR3 sequences listed, 8% to 13% were seen once; the top ten hold around 4.6%. The starting material was whole blood, obtained at baseline. The source is an adult who was a healthcare worker with PCR-confirmed SARS-CoV-2 infection or an uninfected control (not recorded which).

V and J are TRBV27 and TRBJ2-3; no clear D. V was cut by 4 bases and J by 0 bases, with 5 bases left in between. Germline V gene data show CDR1 as MNHEY and CDR2 as SMNVEV (reference sequence). The CDR3 has 13 residues. For the CDR3, the DNA is TGTGCCAGCAGTTGGGGTAGCACAGATACGCAGTATTTT. It is translated as CASSWGSTDTQYF.

This clonotype was seen ten or more times. The chain uses TRBV20-1 and TRBJ1-1, with TRBD1 as a possible D gene (5 bases). Germline-derived CDR1 and CDR2 are DFQATT and SNEGSKA (reference sequence). The CDR3 loop spans 12 amino acids. V gave up 0 bases and J gave up 8 bases, with 10 bases separating them. The CDR3 here is CSAREGVREAFF. As DNA, the CDR3 is TGCAGTGCTAGAGAAGGGGTAAGGGAAGCTTTCTTT.

The V and J genes are TRBV7-8 and TRBJ2-7; perhaps TRBD1 as D (6 bases). Trimming cost V 5 bases and J 4 bases, with 12 bases left between them. The CDR3 runs 13 residues. The germline gives CDR1 SGHVS, CDR2 FQNEAQ. The CDR3 DNA is TGTGCCAGCAGCATTGGGACACGGTACGAGCAGTACTTC. Protein: CASSIGTRYEQYF.

This clonotype was seen many times. V gene TRBV7-9 combines with J gene TRBJ1-6; D possibly corresponds to TRBD1 (6 bases). V was cut by 2 bases and J by 6 bases, with 14 bases left in between. CDR3 length: 16 residues. The germline gives CDR1 SEHNR, CDR2 FQNEAQ (reference sequence). CDR3 protein: CASSLRGGGGNSPLHF. CDR3 in DNA: TGTGCCAGCAGCTTAAGGGGGGGAGGTGGTAATTCACCCCTCCACTTT.

This clonotype came up a few times. V usage is TRBV20-1 and J usage is TRBJ2-3; 11 bases line up with TRBD1. The V and J ends lost 2 bases and 3 bases, in that order; junction bases with no gene match: 10. The germline CDR1 and CDR2 sequences are DFQATT and SNEGSKA (reference sequence). This CDR3 comprises 17 residues. The CDR3 protein is CSARRWPGQGATDTQYF. DNA of the CDR3: TGCAGTGCTAGACGTTGGCCTGGACAGGGGGCAACAGATACGCAGTATTTT.

This clonotype was found many times. The chain couples TRBV10-3 to TRBJ1-2; 10 bases align to TRBD1. The CDR3 runs 14 residues. Germline V CDR1 and CDR2: ENHRY, SYGVKD. Trimming removed 5 bases from V and 5 bases from J; junction bases left unmatched: 5. The DNA for the CDR3 is TGTGCCATCAGTCCGGGACAGGGGATTTATGGCTACACCTTC. It translates to CAISPGQGIYGYTF.

Only a few counts were recorded for this clonotype. The J gene is TRBJ2-3, the V gene TRBV11-2; TRBD1 might be the D (7 bases). V lost 5 bases to trimming and J lost 0 bases, with 15 bases between them. The CDR3 has 16 amino acids. The germline CDR1 and CDR2 sequences are SGHAT and FQNNGV. CDR3 bases: TGTGCCAGCAGCACCAGGGGGGTCGCGAGCACAGATACGCAGTATTTT. It translates to CASSTRGVASTDTQYF.

In this sample, this clonotype turned up many times. The rearrangement links TRBV10-3 to TRBJ2-3; D is possibly TRBD2 (6 bases). Trimming removed 5 bases from V and 1 base from J, with 10 bases in between. CDR1 is ENHRY, CDR2 SYGVKD, per germline. The CDR3 is 14 residues long. The CDR3 reads CAISTGAGTDTQYF. The CDR3 nucleotides read TGTGCCATCAGTACGGGAGCGGGCACAGATACGCAGTATTTT.

The genes are TRBV20-1 and TRBJ1-2, with D hard to call. Germline loops: CDR1 DFQATT, CDR2 SNEGSKA (reference sequence). Trimming removed 0 bases from V and 2 bases from J, with 10 bases in between. This CDR3 spans 14 amino acids. The CDR3 is CSARDRVGNYGYTF. The CDR3 DNA reads as TGCAGTGCTAGAGATAGGGTGGGGAACTATGGCTACACCTTC.

This clonotype was seen a handful of times. The chain is built from TRBV20-1 and TRBJ2-4; D remains unclear. Germline CDR1 is DFQATT and CDR2 is SNEGSKA (reference sequence). The CDR3 covers 15 residues. Between the trimmed V and J ends, which lost 6 bases and 9 bases, there was a span of 24 bases. In DNA, the CDR3 is TGCAGTGCGCCCCTGAGTTCGGCGGCTAGATCCATTCAGTACTTC. This gives the protein CSAPLSSAARSIQYF.

V gene TRBV21-1 combines with J gene TRBJ2-3; the DNA was not used to check the table's D call, TRBD2. TRBV21-1 constitutes a pseudogene. The CDR3 has 17 amino acids. DNA of the CDR3: TGTGCCAGCAGCAAAGAGTTAGCGGGACCGTTTCCAGATACGCAGTATTTT. It translates to CASSKELAGPFPDTQYF.

The chain has TRBV11-2 and TRBJ2-3; the D is unclear. The CDR3 totals 13 residues. V was shortened by 6 bases and J by 6 bases, with 13 bases between the two germline ends. Germline CDR1 and CDR2: SGHAT and FQNNGV. The CDR3, as DNA: TGTGCCAGCAGGCTCCCCTCCCAGGATACGCAGTATTTT. Translation gives CASRLPSQDTQYF. Combining the CDR3 with reference TRBV11-2 and TRBJ2-3 gives the whole variable domain EAGVAQSPRYKIIEKRQSVAFWCNPISGHATLYWYQQILGQGPKLLIQFQNNGVVDDSQLPKDRFSAERLKGVDSTLKIQPAKLEDSAVYLCASRLPSQDTQYFGPGTRLTVL.

CDR3 sequence (DNA): TGCAGCGTTGAAGAGATGGGGAGCCCCTATGGCTACACCTTC. It encodes CSVEEMGSPYGYTF. This chain uses TRBV29-1 with TRBJ1-2; no definite D call. Germline values: CDR1 SQVTM, CDR2 ANQGSEA. V lost 0 bases and J 4 bases, leaving 12 bases between the germline ends. There are 14 residues in the CDR3.

The sample holds many counts of this clonotype. This chain uses TRBV5-8 with TRBJ1-5; possibly TRBD1 for D (6 bases). Germline V CDR1 and CDR2: SGHTS, YDEGEE. The V gene lost 3 bases and the J gene lost 2 bases, with 12 bases spanning the gap. The CDR3 consists of 15 residues. In nucleotides, the CDR3 is TGTGCCAGCAGCTCGACAGGTTGGGGCAATCAGCCCCAGCATTTT. Encoded protein: CASSSTGWGNQPQHF.

In the case of this clonotype: A much larger clone differs by one base, so this may be a read error. The rearrangement links TRBV12-3 or TRBV12-4 to TRBJ1-1; no reliable D call. V was clipped by 6 bases and J by 2 bases, with 4 bases between them. There are 11 residues in the CDR3. This chain's CDR3 is CASSTNTEAFF. The CDR3 region has the DNA TGTGCCAGCAGCACCAACACTGAAGCTTTCTTT.

This clonotype was seen ten or more times. V gene TRBV4-2 combines with J gene TRBJ2-3, with 11 nucleotides matching TRBD2. V trimming: 2 bases; J trimming: 6 bases; junction bases outside the gene matches: 7. Germline CDR1 LGHNA, CDR2 YNFKEQ. The CDR3 sequence is 16 residues long. The CDR3 loop is CASSQQGLAEADTQYF. The DNA for the CDR3 is TGTGCCAGCAGCCAACAGGGACTAGCGGAAGCTGATACGCAGTATTTT.

This clonotype was counted ten times or more. The rearrangement uses TRBV5-6 and TRBJ1-1; TRBD1 agrees at 7 bases. V shed 1 base, J shed 4 bases, and the junction held 1 base outside the gene matches. CDR1 and CDR2 from the germline V gene are SGHDT and YYEEEE. The CDR3 extends over 13 amino acids. The CDR3 spells CASSLTGVTEAFF. The DNA for the CDR3 is TGTGCCAGCAGCTTGACAGGGGTCACTGAAGCTTTCTTT. Full variable domain (missing parts from reference TRBV5-6 and TRBJ1-1): DAGVTQSPTHLIKTRGQQVTLRCSPKSGHDTVSWYQQALGQGPQFIFQYYEEEERQRGNFPDRFSGHQFPNYSSELNVNALLLGDSALYLCASSLTGVTEAFFGQGTRLTVV.

This clonotype turned up a few times. The chain couples TRBV28 to TRBJ1-5; no clear D gene. The germline gives CDR1 MDHEN, CDR2 SYDVKM. The CDR3 totals 16 residues. V was clipped by 6 bases and J by 7 bases, with 22 bases between them. CDR3 coding DNA: TGTGCCAGCAGCCTTAGCCGAGACCCTACTCGACAGCCCCAGCATTTT. Protein sequence: CASSLSRDPTRQPQHF. The whole variable domain, filled in from reference TRBV28 and TRBJ1-5, reads DVKVTQSSRYLVKRTGEKVFLECVQDMDHENMFWYRQDPGLGLRLIYFSYDVKMKEKGDIPEGYSVSREKKERFSLILESASTNQTSMYLCASSLSRDPTRQPQHFGDGTRLSIL.

V is TRBV7-9 and J is TRBJ2-5, with 8 bases lining up with TRBD1. Trimming at V came to 6 bases and at J to 1 base, leaving 7 bases not matched to a gene. This CDR3 is built from 15 residues. Germline CDR1 SEHNR, CDR2 FQNEAQ (reference sequence). The CDR3: CASSTGTGRQETQYF. The CDR3 DNA follows: TGTGCCAGCAGTACGGGGACAGGTCGCCAAGAGACCCAGTACTTC.

This clonotype has just a few counts. The rearrangement joins TRBV30 to TRBJ1-6; D is ambiguous. Germline V gives CDR1 GTSNPN, CDR2 SVGIG (reference sequence). V lost 3 bases to trimming and J lost 8 bases, with 11 bases between them. The CDR3 sequence is 13 residues long. CDR3 in amino acids: CAWRRQDDSPLHF. For the CDR3, the DNA is TGTGCCTGGAGGCGGCAAGATGATTCACCCCTCCACTTT.

V usage is TRBV7-3 and J usage is TRBJ2-7; the match to TRBD2 covers 7 bases. Looked up from germline, CDR1 is SGHTA and CDR2 is FQGTGA. The CDR3 is 15 residues long. The junction had 9 bases not matched to a gene; V was cut back by 5 bases and J by 2 bases. This CDR3 reads CASSPTASGAYEQYF. The CDR3 region has the DNA TGTGCCAGCAGCCCAACGGCTAGCGGAGCCTACGAGCAGTACTTC. Full variable domain (outside the CDR3, taken from reference TRBV7-3 and TRBJ2-7): GAGVSQTPSNKVTEKGKYVELRCDPISGHTALYWYRQSLGQGPEFLIYFQGTGAADDSGLPNDRFFAVRPEGSVSTLKIQRTERGDSAVYLCASSPTASGAYEQYFGPGTRLTVT.

This clonotype was seen a handful of times. The chain has TRBV7-2 and TRBJ2-5, with a possible D match to TRBD1 (6 bases). Germline V gives CDR1 SGHTA, CDR2 FQGNSA. The CDR3 length is 15 residues. V lost 5 bases and J lost 5, with 18 bases in between. The CDR3 nucleotides are TGTGCCAGCAGCGCCAGAGGGGGTTTGTGGGAGACCCAGTACTTC. Translation: CASSARGGLWETQYF.

In this sample, this clonotype turned up a few times. V gene TRBV3-1 combines with J gene TRBJ2-1; 9 positions match TRBD2. The CDR3 sequence is 15 residues long. The V and J ends lost 4 bases and 7 bases, in that order; junction bases with no gene match: 8. The germline V gene has CDR1 LGHDT and CDR2 YNNKEL (reference sequence). The DNA of the CDR3 is TGTGCCAGCAGCCCAATAGCGGGAGTTGGGAATGAGCAGTTCTTC. It is translated as CASSPIAGVGNEQFF.

In this sample, this clonotype turned up a few times. The V and J genes are TRBV10-3 and TRBJ1-1; D perhaps matches TRBD1 (6 bases). This CDR3 is 11 amino acids long. Germline V gene lookup returns CDR1 ENHRY and CDR2 SYGVKD. Trimming removed 8 bases from V and 7 bases from J, with 11 bases in between. The CDR3 spells CAIRTVDEAFF. The CDR3 DNA follows: TGTGCCATCCGGACAGTAGATGAAGCTTTCTTT.

J is TRBJ1-3 and V is TRBV7-9; D is uncertain. The CDR3 runs 12 residues. CDR1 is SEHNR, CDR2 FQNEAQ, per germline (reference sequence). V was pared by 1 base and J by 4 bases, with 2 bases between. The CDR3 nucleotides read TGTGCCAGCAGCTTAGTGGGAAACACCATATATTTT. Amino acids: CASSLVGNTIYF.

The rearrangement uses TRBV9 and TRBJ2-1; possibly TRBD1 for D (6 bases). The CDR3 extends over 19 amino acids. The germline V and J ends were trimmed by 0 bases and 3 bases, with 22 bases remaining between them. CDR1 SGDLS and CDR2 YYNGEE come from the germline V gene. CDR3 nucleotides: TGTGCCAGCAGCGTAGCCCTAACAGGGTGGGCGTCAAACTACAATGAGCAGTTCTTC. This encodes CASSVALTGWASNYNEQFF.

There are a few counts of this clonotype. V is TRBV19 and J is TRBJ2-1; 9 bases are a match to TRBD2. Germline V gene sequence: CDR1 LNHDA, CDR2 SQIVND (reference sequence). The CDR3 sequence is 15 residues long. The V segment lost 3 bases and the J segment 5 bases; nucleotides outside the gene matches: 5. The CDR3 loop reads CASSIPSGNNNEQFF. CDR3 DNA: TGTGCCAGTAGTATCCCTAGCGGGAATAACAATGAGCAGTTCTTC.

The chain couples TRBV20-1 to TRBJ2-1, with D perhaps matching TRBD1 (5 bases). Germline assignment: CDR1 DFQATT and CDR2 SNEGSKA (reference sequence). The CDR3 totals 12 residues. Trimming pared 7 bases from V and 8 bases from J, leaving 15 bases between. The CDR3 DNA follows: TGCAGTGTCCTGGGTAGGGGCGATGAGCAGTTCTTC. This encodes CSVLGRGDEQFF.

The chain links TRBV29-1 to TRBJ1-1, with D unresolved. Germline V gene lookup returns CDR1 SQVTM and CDR2 ANQGSEA. This CDR3 is built from 13 residues. V was shortened by 3 bases and J by 4 bases, with 12 bases between the two germline ends. The CDR3 sequence is CSVDRLWGTEAFF. Written as DNA, the CDR3 is TGCAGCGTTGACCGGCTATGGGGCACTGAAGCTTTCTTT.

V and J are TRBV29-1 and TRBJ2-2; D is perhaps TRBD1 (6 bases). The germline CDR1 and CDR2 sequences are SQVTM and ANQGSEA. The CDR3 extends over 13 amino acids. With 5 bases removed from V and 1 base from J, the gap between germline ends came to 8 bases. For the CDR3, the DNA is TGCAGCGTTCGACAGGTGAACACCGGGGAGCTGTTTTTT. Protein product: CSVRQVNTGELFF.

This clonotype was counted ten times or more. The rearrangement joins TRBV12-3 or TRBV12-4 to TRBJ1-1; D is ambiguous. Trimming removed 6 bases at V and 11 bases at J, with 10 bases between. The CDR3 is made up of 10 amino acids. This CDR3 reads CASRPAPAFF. CDR3 nucleotides: TGTGCCAGCAGGCCCGCCCCGGCTTTCTTT.

The CDR3 DNA follows: TGTGCCAGCAGCTTAGGTACCCCCTCCGGTGAAAAACTGTTTTTT. Its protein product is CASSLGTPSGEKLFF. The chain is built from TRBV7-2 and TRBJ1-4; D remains ambiguous. Trimming removed 1 base at V and 7 bases at J, with 13 bases between. This CDR3 is 15 amino acids long. Germline V CDR1 and CDR2: SGHTA, FQGNSA.